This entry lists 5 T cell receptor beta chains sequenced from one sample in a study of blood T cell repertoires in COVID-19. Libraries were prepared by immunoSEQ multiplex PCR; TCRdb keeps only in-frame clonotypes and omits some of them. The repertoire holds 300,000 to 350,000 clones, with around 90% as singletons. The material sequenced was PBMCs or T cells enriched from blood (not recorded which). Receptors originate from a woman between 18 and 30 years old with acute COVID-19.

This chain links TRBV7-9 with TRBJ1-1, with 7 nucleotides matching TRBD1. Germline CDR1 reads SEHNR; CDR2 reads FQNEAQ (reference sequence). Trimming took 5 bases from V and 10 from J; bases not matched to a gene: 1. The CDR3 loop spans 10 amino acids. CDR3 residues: CASSPGGAFF. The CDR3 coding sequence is TGTGCCAGCAGCCCAGGGGGAGCTTTCTTT. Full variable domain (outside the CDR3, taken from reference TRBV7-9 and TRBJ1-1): DTGVSQNPRHKITKRGQNVTFRCDPISEHNRLYWYRQTLGQGPEFLTYFQNEAQLEKSRLLSDRFSAERPKGSFSTLEIQRTEQGDSAMYLCASSPGGAFFGQGTRLTVV.

The CDR3 loop is CASSPSQGLLVAGETQYF. The CDR3 nucleotides are TGTGCCAGCTCACCCTCACAGGGTCTGCTCGTGGCGGGAGAGACCCAGTACTTC. The chain is built from TRBV18 and TRBJ2-5; TRBD1 is a possible D gene (6 bases). CDR1 and CDR2 from the germline V gene are KGHSH and LQKENI. V lost 3 bases, J lost 4 bases, and 24 bases lay in between. The CDR3 runs to 18 residues.

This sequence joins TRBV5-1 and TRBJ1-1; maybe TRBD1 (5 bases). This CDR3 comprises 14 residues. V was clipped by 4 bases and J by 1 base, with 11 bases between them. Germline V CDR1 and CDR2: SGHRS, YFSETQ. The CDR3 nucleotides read TGCGCCAGCAGCATAGACAGCCGGAACACTGAAGCTTTCTTT. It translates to CASSIDSRNTEAFF.

The chain's CDR3 is CASSPLDRFYGYTF. In DNA form, the CDR3 reads TGTGCCAGCAGCCCCCTGGACAGGTTCTATGGCTACACCTTC. The chain has TRBV28 and TRBJ1-2; TRBD1 aligns across 7 bases. Germline lookup yields CDR1 MDHEN and CDR2 SYDVKM. The CDR3 is 14 amino acids. The V gene end was trimmed by 6 bases and the J gene end by 4 bases; junction bases not matched to a gene: 8.

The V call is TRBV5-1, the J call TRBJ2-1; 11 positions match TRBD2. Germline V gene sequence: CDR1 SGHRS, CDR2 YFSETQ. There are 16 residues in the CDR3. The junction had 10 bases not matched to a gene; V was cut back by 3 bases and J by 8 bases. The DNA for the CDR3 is TGCGCCAGCAGCTCCTGGGGTAGCGGGAGGGCGGATGAGCAGTTCTTC. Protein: CASSSWGSGRADEQFF.